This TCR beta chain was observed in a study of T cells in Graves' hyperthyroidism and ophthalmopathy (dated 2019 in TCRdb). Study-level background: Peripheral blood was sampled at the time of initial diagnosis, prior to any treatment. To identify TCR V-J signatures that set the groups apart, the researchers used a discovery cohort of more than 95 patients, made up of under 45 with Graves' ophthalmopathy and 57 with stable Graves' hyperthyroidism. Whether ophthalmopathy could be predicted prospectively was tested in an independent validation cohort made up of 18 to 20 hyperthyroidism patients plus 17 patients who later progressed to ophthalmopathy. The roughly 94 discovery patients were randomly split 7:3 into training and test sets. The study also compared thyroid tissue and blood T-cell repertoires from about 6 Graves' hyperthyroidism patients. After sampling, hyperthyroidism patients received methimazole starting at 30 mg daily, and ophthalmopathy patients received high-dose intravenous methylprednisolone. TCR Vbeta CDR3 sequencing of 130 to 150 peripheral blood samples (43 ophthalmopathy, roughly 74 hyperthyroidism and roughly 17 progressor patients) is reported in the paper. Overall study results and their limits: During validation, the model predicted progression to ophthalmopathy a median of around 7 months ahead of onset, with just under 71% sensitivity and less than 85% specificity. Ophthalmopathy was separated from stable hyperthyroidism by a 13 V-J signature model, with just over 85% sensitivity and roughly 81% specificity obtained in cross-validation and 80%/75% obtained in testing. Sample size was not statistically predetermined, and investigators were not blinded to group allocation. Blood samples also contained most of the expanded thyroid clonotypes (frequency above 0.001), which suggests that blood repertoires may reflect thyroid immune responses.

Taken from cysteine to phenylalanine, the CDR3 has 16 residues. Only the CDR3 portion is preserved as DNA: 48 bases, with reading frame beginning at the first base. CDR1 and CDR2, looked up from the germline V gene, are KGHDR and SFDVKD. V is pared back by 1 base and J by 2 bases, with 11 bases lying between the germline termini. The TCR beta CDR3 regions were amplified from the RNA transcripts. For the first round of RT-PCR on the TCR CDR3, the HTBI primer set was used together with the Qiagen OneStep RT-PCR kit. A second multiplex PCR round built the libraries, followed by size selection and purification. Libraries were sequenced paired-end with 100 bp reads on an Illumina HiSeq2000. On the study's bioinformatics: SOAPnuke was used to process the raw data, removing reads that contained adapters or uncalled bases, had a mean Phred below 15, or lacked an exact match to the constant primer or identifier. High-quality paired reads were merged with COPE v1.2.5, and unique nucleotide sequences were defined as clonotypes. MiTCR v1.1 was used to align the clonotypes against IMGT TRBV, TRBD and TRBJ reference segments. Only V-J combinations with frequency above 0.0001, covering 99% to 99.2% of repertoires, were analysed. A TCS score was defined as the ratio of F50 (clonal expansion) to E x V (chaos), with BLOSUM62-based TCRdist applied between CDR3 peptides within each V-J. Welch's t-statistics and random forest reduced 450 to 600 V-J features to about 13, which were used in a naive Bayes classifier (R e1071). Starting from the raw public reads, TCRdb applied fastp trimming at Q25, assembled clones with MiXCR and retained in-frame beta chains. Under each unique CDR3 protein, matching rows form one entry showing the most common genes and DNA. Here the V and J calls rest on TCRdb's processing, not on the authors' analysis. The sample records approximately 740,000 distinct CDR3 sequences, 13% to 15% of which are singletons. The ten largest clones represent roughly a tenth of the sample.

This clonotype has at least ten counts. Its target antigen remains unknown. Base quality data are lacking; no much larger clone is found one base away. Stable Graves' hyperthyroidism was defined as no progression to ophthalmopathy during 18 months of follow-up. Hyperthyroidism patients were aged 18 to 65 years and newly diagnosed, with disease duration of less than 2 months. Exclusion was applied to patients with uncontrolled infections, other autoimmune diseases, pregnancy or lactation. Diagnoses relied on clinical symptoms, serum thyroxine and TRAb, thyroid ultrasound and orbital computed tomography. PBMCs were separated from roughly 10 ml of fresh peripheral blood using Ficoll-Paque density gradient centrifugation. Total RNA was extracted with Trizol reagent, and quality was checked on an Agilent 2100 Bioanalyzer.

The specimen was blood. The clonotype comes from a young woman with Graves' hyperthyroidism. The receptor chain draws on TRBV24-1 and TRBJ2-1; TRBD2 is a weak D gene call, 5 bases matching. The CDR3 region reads CATSDFGDGAYNEQFF. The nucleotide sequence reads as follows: TGTGCCACCAGTGATTTCGGGGATGGAGCCTACAATGAGCAGTTCTTC.